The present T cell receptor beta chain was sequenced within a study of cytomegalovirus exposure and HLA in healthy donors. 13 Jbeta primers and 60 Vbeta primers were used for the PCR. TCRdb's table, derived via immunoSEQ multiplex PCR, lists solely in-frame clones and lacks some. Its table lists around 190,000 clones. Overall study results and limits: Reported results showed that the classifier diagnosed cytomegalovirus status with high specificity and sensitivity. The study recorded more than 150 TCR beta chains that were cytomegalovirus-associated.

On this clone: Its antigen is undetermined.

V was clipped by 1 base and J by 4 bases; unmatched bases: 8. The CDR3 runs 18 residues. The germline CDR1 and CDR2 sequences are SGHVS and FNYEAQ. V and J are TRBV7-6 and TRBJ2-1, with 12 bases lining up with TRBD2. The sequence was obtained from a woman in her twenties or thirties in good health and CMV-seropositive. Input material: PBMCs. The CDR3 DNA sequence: TGTGCCAGCAGCTTAGATCTTCGGACTAGCGGGGTATACAATGAGCAGTTCTTC. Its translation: CASSLDLRTSGVYNEQFF.